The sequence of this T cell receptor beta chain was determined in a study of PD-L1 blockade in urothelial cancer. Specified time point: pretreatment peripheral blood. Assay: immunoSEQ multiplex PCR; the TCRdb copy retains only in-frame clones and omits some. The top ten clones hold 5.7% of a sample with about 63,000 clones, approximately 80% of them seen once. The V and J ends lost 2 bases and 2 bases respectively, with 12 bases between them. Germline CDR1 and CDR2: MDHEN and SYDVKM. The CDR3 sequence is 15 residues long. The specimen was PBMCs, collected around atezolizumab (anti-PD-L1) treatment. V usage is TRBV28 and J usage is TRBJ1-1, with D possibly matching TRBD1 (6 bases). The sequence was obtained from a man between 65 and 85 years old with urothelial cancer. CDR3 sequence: CASSLPQGQNTEAFF. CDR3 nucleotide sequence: TGTGCCAGCAGTTTACCTCAGGGGCAAAACACTGAAGCTTTCTTT.